Shown below are 23 T cell receptor beta chains from a single sample sequenced in a study of technical replicates of blood from a few donors. The repertoire was sequenced with immunoSEQ multiplex PCR; TCRdb's copy has only in-frame clones and lacks some. The repertoire holds more than 80,000 clones, with 95% as singletons. The specimen was T cells isolated from PBMCs. The receptors were sampled from a human donor in good health.

The CDR3 protein is CASSGTGTGASWEQYF. DNA for the CDR3: TGCGCCAGCAGTGGAACCGGGACAGGGGCCTCCTGGGAGCAGTACTTC. V and J are TRBV10-1 and TRBJ2-7; 10 bases align to TRBD1. With 4 bases clipped from V and 7 bases from J, the junction kept 13 bases outside the gene matches. The CDR3 is 16 residues long. The germline V gene has CDR1 WNHNN and CDR2 SYGVQD (reference sequence).

This rearrangement joins TRBV10-1 to TRBJ2-7, with TRBD1 identical over 10 bases. CDR1 and CDR2 (germline): WNHNN, SYGVQD (reference sequence). The J segment lost 5 bases and the V segment lost 5 bases, leaving 9 bases of the junction unmatched. The CDR3 runs 15 residues. The CDR3 coding sequence is TGCGCCAGCAGTCTAACTCGGGACAGGGGAGACGAGCAGTACTTC. It codes for CASSLTRDRGDEQYF.

V and J are TRBV7-2 and TRBJ2-5; D perhaps matches TRBD2 (5 bases). Trimming took off 8 bases at V and 1 base at J, with 11 bases between the two ends. This CDR3 spans 13 amino acids. Per the germline V gene, CDR1 is SGHTA and CDR2 is FQGNSA. CDR3 protein: CASGELVQETQYF. The CDR3 DNA is TGTGCCAGCGGGGAACTAGTCCAAGAGACCCAGTACTTC. Combining the CDR3 with reference TRBV7-2 and TRBJ2-5 gives the whole variable domain GAGVSQSPSNKVTEKGKDVELRCDPISGHTALYWYRQSLGQGLEFLIYFQGNSAPDKSGLPSDRFSAERTGGSVSTLTIQRTQQEDSAVYLCASGELVQETQYFGPGTRLLVL.

The chain uses TRBV5-1 and TRBJ1-2, with D possibly being TRBD1 (6 bases). Germline V gene data show CDR1 as SGHRS and CDR2 as YFSETQ. CDR3 length equals 17 residues. V lost 2 bases, J lost 4 bases, and 21 bases lay in between. The CDR3 region is CASSLRTAALPIYGYTF. As DNA, the CDR3 is TGCGCCAGCAGCTTAAGGACAGCCGCACTCCCCATCTATGGCTACACCTTC.

The V call is TRBV27, the J call TRBJ2-1; tentatively, D is TRBD1 (5 bases). Germline CDR1 MNHEY, CDR2 SMNVEV (reference sequence). V lost 5 bases, J lost 6 bases, and 14 bases lay in between. This CDR3 comprises 14 residues. The CDR3 protein is CASSQLDSPNEQFF. For the CDR3, the DNA is TGTGCCAGCAGTCAGCTCGACAGTCCCAATGAGCAGTTCTTC.

J is TRBJ2-1 and V is TRBV6-1; D gene uncertain. This CDR3 spans 11 amino acids. Germline CDR1 MNHNS, CDR2 SASEGT. The V end was cut by 1 base, the J end by 12 bases, with 7 bases between. The CDR3: CASSEVQLQFF. In DNA form, the CDR3 reads TGTGCCAGCAGTGAAGTACAGCTGCAGTTCTTC.

This chain connects TRBV4-2 to TRBJ2-5, with D maybe TRBD1 (6 bases). V lost 1 base and J lost 1, with 13 bases in between. This CDR3 spans 16 amino acids. Per the germline V gene, CDR1 is LGHNA and CDR2 is YNFKEQ. The CDR3 DNA sequence: TGTGCCAGCAGCCAAGGGGGGCAGGGAATCCAAGAGACCCAGTACTTC. Translated: CASSQGGQGIQETQYF.

The chain couples TRBV23-1 to TRBJ1-1; TRBD1 aligns across 7 bases. TRBV23-1 is known as an ORF, though its function is uncertain. V gave up 0 bases and J gave up 7 bases; unmatched junction bases: 2. This CDR3 has 13 residues. The CDR3 sequence is CASSQSWDSEAFF. CDR3 bases: TGCGCCAGCAGTCAATCGTGGGACAGTGAAGCTTTCTTT.

The chain links TRBV7-6 to TRBJ2-7; no clear D gene. With 5 bases removed from V and 6 bases from J, the gap between germline ends came to 11 bases. CDR1 is SGHVS and CDR2 is FNYEAQ in the germline V gene. This CDR3 comprises 12 residues. The CDR3: CASSGPPGEQYF. As DNA, the CDR3 is TGTGCCAGCAGCGGCCCACCAGGCGAGCAGTACTTC.

The V gene is TRBV2, the J gene TRBJ1-1, with 8 nucleotides matching TRBD1. V was clipped by 9 bases and J by 6 bases; unmatched bases: 9. The CDR3 consists of 13 residues. The germline CDR1 and CDR2 sequences are SNHLY and FYNNEI. CDR3 DNA sequence: TGTGCCAGGAGGGACAGGTACACGGCTGAAGCTTTCTTT. It translates to CARRDRYTAEAFF.

V gene TRBV5-6 combines with J gene TRBJ2-1, with 12 bases matching TRBD2. CDR1 is SGHDT and CDR2 is YYEEEE in the germline V gene. The CDR3 runs 17 residues. The J segment lost 5 bases and the V segment lost 3 bases, leaving 9 bases of the junction unmatched. The CDR3 protein is CASSSGGLAGTHNEQFF. The CDR3 bases are TGTGCCAGCAGCTCGGGCGGACTAGCGGGAACCCACAATGAGCAGTTCTTC. The variable domain in full, with the rest retrieved from reference TRBV5-6 and TRBJ2-1, is DAGVTQSPTHLIKTRGQQVTLRCSPKSGHDTVSWYQQALGQGPQFIFQYYEEEERQRGNFPDRFSGHQFPNYSSELNVNALLLGDSALYLCASSSGGLAGTHNEQFFGPGTRLTVL.

The chain employs TRBV6-6 and TRBJ2-1; 8 nucleotides agree with TRBD1. V shed 6 bases and J 0 bases; nucleotides not matched to a gene: 7. The CDR3 runs to 16 residues. Germline-derived CDR1 and CDR2 are MNHNY and SVGAGI (reference sequence). CDR3 protein: CASSHDRGPSYNEQFF. The CDR3 nucleotides read TGTGCCAGCAGCCACGACAGGGGACCCTCCTACAATGAGCAGTTCTTC.

The chain employs TRBV13 and TRBJ2-2; D gene uncertain. Germline CDR1 PRHDT, CDR2 FYEKMQ (reference sequence). This CDR3 is built from 15 residues. The V gene lost 6 bases and the J gene lost 4 bases, with 15 bases spanning the gap. The CDR3 spells CASRYGLGATGELFF. The CDR3 nucleotides are TGTGCCAGCAGATACGGCCTAGGCGCCACCGGGGAGCTGTTTTTT.

V and J are TRBV29-1 and TRBJ1-4, with 7 positions matching TRBD1. The germline V gene has CDR1 SQVTM and CDR2 ANQGSEA. The CDR3 covers 13 residues. V trimming: 1 base; J trimming: 5 bases; junction bases outside the gene matches: 1. CDR3 loop: CSVEGTGNEKLFF. CDR3 DNA sequence: TGCAGCGTTGAAGGGACAGGCAATGAAAAACTGTTTTTT.

This chain uses TRBV11-2 with TRBJ1-5; 11 positions match TRBD1. With 1 base clipped from V and 0 bases from J, the junction kept 2 bases outside the gene matches. The germline CDR1 and CDR2 sequences are SGHAT and FQNNGV. The CDR3 runs 17 residues. The CDR3 sequence: CASSLGDRGFSNQPQHF. In nucleotides, the CDR3 is TGTGCCAGCAGCTTAGGGGACAGGGGGTTTAGCAATCAGCCCCAGCATTTT.

This rearrangement joins TRBV5-1 to TRBJ1-1; D is perhaps TRBD1 (5 bases). V was shortened by 4 bases and J by 1 base, with 8 bases between the two germline ends. The CDR3 loop spans 13 amino acids. The germline V gene encodes CDR1 SGHRS and CDR2 YFSETQ. CDR3 sequence (DNA): TGCGCCAGCAGCGTGGGGCCGAACACTGAAGCTTTCTTT. This encodes CASSVGPNTEAFF.

The chain has TRBV6-1 and TRBJ2-5; 7 bases align to TRBD2. This CDR3 contains 15 residues. J was trimmed by 3 bases and V by 3 bases; bases with no gene match: 7. Germline CDR1 is MNHNS and CDR2 is SASEGT. The CDR3 DNA sequence: TGTGCCAGCAGTGATAATGCGGGGAGGGAAGAGACCCAGTACTTC. Translated: CASSDNAGREETQYF.

CDR3 loop: CASSFSLAGVREQFF. CDR3 bases: TGTGCCAGCAGTTTTTCGCTAGCGGGAGTCCGTGAGCAGTTCTTC. J is TRBJ2-1 and V is TRBV28, with 10 bases that match TRBD2. Germline V gene sequence: CDR1 MDHEN, CDR2 SYDVKM. The junction had 8 bases not matched to a gene; V was cut back by 3 bases and J by 9 bases. There are 15 residues in the CDR3.

The gene calls are TRBV19 and TRBJ1-1, with D unclear. V lost 7 bases to trimming and J lost 3 bases, with 12 bases between them. This CDR3 has 13 residues. Germline V gives CDR1 LNHDA, CDR2 SQIVND (reference sequence). CDR3 DNA: TGTGCCAGTACCTCGGGGTTCTACACTGAAGCTTTCTTT. Protein product: CASTSGFYTEAFF.

CDR3 nucleotides: TGTGCCTGGAGTGTACCCTCGGGGACAACTAATGAAAAACTGTTTTTT. Its translation: CAWSVPSGTTNEKLFF. The V gene is TRBV30, the J gene TRBJ1-4; D is ambiguous. The germline V and J ends were trimmed by 0 bases and 0 bases, with 11 bases remaining between them. Germline V CDR1 and CDR2: GTSNPN, SVGIG (reference sequence). This CDR3 has 16 amino acids.

The gene calls are TRBV5-4 and TRBJ1-1, with D tentatively TRBD1 (6 bases). Germline V lookup: CDR1 SGHNT, CDR2 YYREEE (reference sequence). The CDR3 contains 18 residues. The ends were cut back, 4 bases at V and 0 bases at J, with 22 bases in the middle. CDR3 in DNA: TGTGCCAGCAGCCGGATGGGCAGGGGCCAGACTGTGAACACTGAAGCTTTCTTT. Its translation is CASSRMGRGQTVNTEAFF.

The rearrangement uses TRBV28 and TRBJ1-3, with D possibly TRBD1 on 6 matching bases. Germline V gene data show CDR1 as MDHEN and CDR2 as SYDVKM. The CDR3 is made up of 15 amino acids. V lost 6 bases, J lost 0 bases, and 12 bases lay in between. The CDR3 DNA reads TGTGCCAGCAGCCGATTACAGGGCTCTGGAAACACCATATATTTT. Protein sequence: CASSRLQGSGNTIYF.

The chain is built from TRBV2 and TRBJ2-3; 12 bases map to TRBD2. The CDR3 consists of 17 residues. The V segment lost 5 bases and the J segment 2 bases; nucleotides outside the gene matches: 8. Germline V gene lookup returns CDR1 SNHLY and CDR2 FYNNEI. The CDR3 loop reads CASSPLAGGDFTDTQYF. The CDR3 region has the DNA TGTGCCAGCAGTCCCCTAGCGGGAGGGGACTTCACAGATACGCAGTATTTT.